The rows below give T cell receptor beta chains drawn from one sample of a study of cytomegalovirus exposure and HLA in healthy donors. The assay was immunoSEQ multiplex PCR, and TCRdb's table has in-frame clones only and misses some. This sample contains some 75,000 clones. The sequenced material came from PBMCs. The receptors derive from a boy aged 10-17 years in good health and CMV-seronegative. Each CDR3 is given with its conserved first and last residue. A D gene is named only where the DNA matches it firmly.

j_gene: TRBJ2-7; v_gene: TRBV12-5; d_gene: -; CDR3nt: TGTGCTAGTGCGAGTACTCTCCCCTACGAGCAGTACTTC; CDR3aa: CASASTLPYEQYF
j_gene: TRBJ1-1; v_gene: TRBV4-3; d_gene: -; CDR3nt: TGCGCCAGCAGCCTTTCAGGGTCGGGGAACACTGAAGCTTTCTTT; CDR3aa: CASSLSGSGNTEAFF
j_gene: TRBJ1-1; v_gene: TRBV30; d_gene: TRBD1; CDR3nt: TGTGCCTGGAGTGCAACAGGGGCCACTGAAGCTTTCTTT; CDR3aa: CAWSATGATEAFF
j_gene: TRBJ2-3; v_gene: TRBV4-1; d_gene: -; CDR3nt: TGCGCCAGCAGCCAGACCCAACCGGGGGGCTCTACGCAGTATTTT; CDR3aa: CASSQTQPGGSTQYF
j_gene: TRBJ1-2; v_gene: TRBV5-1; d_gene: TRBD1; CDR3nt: TGCGCCAGCAGCTTGGCCGACGACAGGGGCCTAAGGGGCTACACCTTC; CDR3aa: CASSLADDRGLRGYTF
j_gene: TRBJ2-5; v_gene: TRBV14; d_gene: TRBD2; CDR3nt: TGTGCCAGCAGCCGTTCGGTAGCGGGAAGCGGGGAGACCCAGTACTTC; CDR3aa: CASSRSVAGSGETQYF
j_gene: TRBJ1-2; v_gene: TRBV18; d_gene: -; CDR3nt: TGTGCCAGCTCACCACAGGCGGGGACCGCGAACTATGGCTACACCTTC; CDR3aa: CASSPQAGTANYGYTF
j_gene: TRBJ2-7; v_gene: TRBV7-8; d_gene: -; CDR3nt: TGTGCCAGCAGCTTATCTTCCCGAGTGCACGAGCAGTACTTC; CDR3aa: CASSLSSRVHEQYF
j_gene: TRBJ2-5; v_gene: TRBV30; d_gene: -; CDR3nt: TGTGCCTGGAGTGTCAGGGTTGGAGAGACCCAGTACTTC; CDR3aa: CAWSVRVGETQYF
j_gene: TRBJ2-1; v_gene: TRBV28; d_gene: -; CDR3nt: TGTGCCAGCAGTTTTCGGGGGAGCTCCTACAATGAGCAGTTCTTC; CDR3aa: CASSFRGSSYNEQFF
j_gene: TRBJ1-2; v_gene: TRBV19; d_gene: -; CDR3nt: TGTGCCAGTAGTACAGAGAGGGCCGGGGGAAACTATGGCTACACCTTC; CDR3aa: CASSTERAGGNYGYTF
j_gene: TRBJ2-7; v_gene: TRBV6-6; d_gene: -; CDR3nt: TGTGCCAGCAGTTACCGGGGTACCTACGAGCAGTACTTC; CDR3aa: CASSYRGTYEQYF
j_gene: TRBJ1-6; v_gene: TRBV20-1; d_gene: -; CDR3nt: TGCAGTGCTAGGAGGGATTCACCCCTCCACTTT; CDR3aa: CSARRDSPLHF
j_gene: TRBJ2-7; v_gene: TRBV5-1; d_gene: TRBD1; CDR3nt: TGCGCCAGCAAATCCTGGACAGGGTCCACCTACGAGCAGTACTTC; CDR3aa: CASKSWTGSTYEQYF
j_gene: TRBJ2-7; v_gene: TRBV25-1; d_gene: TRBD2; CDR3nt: TGTGCCAGCGGGGAGGGAGGGCCGTACGAGCAGTACTTC; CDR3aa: CASGEGGPYEQYF
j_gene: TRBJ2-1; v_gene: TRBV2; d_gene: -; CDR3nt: TGTGCCAGCTCAATAACTCCCCGCAATGAGCAGTTCTTC; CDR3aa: CASSITPRNEQFF
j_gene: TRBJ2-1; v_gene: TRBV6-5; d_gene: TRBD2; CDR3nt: TGTGCCAGCAGGTCGAATAGCGGGAATGAGCAGTTCTTC; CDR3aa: CASRSNSGNEQFF
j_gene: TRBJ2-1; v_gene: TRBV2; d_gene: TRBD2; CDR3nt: TGTGCCAGCAGAGGGACTAGCCCCTACAATGAGCAGTTCTTC; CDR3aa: CASRGTSPYNEQFF
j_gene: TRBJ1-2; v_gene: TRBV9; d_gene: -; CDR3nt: TGTGCCAGCAGCGAAGACAGCCTGCTCTATGGCTACACCTTC; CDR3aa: CASSEDSLLYGYTF
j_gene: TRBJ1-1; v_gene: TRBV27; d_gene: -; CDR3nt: TGTGCCAGCAGTTTCGGGAACACTGAAGCTTTCTTT; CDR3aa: CASSFGNTEAFF
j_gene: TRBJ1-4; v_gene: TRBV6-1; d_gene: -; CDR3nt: TGTGCCAGCAGTCTCAGGGAACGGGAAAAACTGTTTTTT; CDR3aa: CASSLREREKLFF
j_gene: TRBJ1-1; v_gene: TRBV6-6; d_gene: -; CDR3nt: TGTGCCAGCAGTCAATTCGGGAACACTGAAGCTTTCTTT; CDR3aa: CASSQFGNTEAFF
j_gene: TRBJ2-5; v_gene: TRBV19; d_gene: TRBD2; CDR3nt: TGTGCCAGTAGTACCCGGGGAGGGAAAAGCCCCTACTTC; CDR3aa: CASSTRGGKSPYF
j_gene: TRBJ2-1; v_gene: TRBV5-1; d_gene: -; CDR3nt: TGCGCCAGCAGCTTTGGCGGGACCTCGAACAATGAGCAGTTCTTC; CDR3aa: CASSFGGTSNNEQFF
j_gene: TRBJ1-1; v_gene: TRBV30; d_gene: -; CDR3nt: TGTGCCTGGAGTGCGTTCCCTAGCCAAGCTTTCTTT; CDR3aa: CAWSAFPSQAFF
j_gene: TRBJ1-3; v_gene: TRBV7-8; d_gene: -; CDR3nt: TGTGCCAGCAGCCGCGATGTAGGAAACACCATATATTTT; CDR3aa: CASSRDVGNTIYF
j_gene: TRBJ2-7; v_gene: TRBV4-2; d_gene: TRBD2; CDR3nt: TGTGCCAGCAGCCAAGATCGGCGGGGGAGCCTCTCCTACGAGCAGTACTTC; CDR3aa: CASSQDRRGSLSYEQYF
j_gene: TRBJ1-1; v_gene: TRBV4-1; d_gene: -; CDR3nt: TGCGCCAGCAGCCAACTCACAGGGTTCCACACTGAAGCTTTCTTT; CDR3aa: CASSQLTGFHTEAFF
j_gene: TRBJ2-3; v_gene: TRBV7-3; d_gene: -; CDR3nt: TGTGCCAGCAGCTTAGGCCCAGGGCGTACAGATACGCAGTATTTT; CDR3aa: CASSLGPGRTDTQYF
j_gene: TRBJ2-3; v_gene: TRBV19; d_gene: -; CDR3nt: TGTGCCAGTAGTACCCATCATCGAGGGGGTGCCCAAGATACGCAGTATTTT; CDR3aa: CASSTHHRGGAQDTQYF
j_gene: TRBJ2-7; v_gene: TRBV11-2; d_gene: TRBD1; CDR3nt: TGTGCCAGCAGCTCACTCCGGGACAGGTCCTACGAGCAGTACTTC; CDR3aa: CASSSLRDRSYEQYF
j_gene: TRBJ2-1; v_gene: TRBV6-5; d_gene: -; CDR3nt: TGTGCCAGCAGGAGGACTGGTAACAATGAGCAGTTCTTC; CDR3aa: CASRRTGNNEQFF
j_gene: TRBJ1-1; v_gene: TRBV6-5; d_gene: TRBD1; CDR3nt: TGTGCCAGCAGTTCAGACAGGGACACTGAAGCTTTCTTT; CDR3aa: CASSSDRDTEAFF
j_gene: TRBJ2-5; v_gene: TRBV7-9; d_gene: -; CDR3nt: TGTGCCAGCAGCTCTGGGCGGGTTTGGGCCACCGGAGGGGAGACCCAGTACTTC; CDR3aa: CASSSGRVWATGGETQYF
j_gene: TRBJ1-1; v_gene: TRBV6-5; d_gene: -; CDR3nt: TGTGCCAGCAGTTCACAGGGTCTCACCACTGAAGCTTTCTTT; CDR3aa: CASSSQGLTTEAFF
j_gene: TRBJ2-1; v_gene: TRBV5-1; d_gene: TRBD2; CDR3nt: TGCGCCAGCAGCATCCTAGCGGGAATCAATGAGCAGTTCTTC; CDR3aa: CASSILAGINEQFF
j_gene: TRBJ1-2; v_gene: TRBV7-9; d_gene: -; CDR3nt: TGTGCCAGCAGCTACGGGGACTATGGCTACACCTTC; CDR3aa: CASSYGDYGYTF
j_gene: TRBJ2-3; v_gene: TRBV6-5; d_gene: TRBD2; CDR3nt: TGTGCCAGCAGCCGACTAGCGGGAGAAGATACGCAGTATTTT; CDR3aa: CASSRLAGEDTQYF
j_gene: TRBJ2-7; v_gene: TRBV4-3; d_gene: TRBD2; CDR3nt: TGCGCCAGCAGCCAGAATAGCGGGATAGTCTACGAGCAGTACTTC; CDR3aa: CASSQNSGIVYEQYF
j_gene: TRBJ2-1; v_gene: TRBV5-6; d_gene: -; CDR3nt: TGTGCCAGCAGTTTCGAGGAGGGGCAAGAGCAGTTCTTC; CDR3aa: CASSFEEGQEQFF
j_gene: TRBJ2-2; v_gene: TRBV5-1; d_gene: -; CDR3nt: TGCGCCAGCAGCTTGAGCCCCGACACCGGGGAGCTGTTTTTT; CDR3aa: CASSLSPDTGELFF
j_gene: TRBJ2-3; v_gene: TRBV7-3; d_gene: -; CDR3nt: TGTGCCAGCAGCGCCAGGGACTTTCCCACAGATACGCAGTATTTT; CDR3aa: CASSARDFPTDTQYF
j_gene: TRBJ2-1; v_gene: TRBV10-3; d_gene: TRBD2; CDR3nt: TGTGCCATCAGTGTGGAGACTAGCGTATACAATGAGCAGTTCTTC; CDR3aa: CAISVETSVYNEQFF
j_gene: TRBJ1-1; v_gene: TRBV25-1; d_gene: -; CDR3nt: TGTGCCAGCAGTGACATCGACAATGAAGCTTTCTTT; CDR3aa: CASSDIDNEAFF
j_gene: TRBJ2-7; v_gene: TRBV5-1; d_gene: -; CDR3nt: TGCGCCAGCAGCTTTGGGGAGACTAAACCTACCTACGAGCAGTACTTC; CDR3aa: CASSFGETKPTYEQYF
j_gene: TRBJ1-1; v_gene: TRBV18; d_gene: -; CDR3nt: TGTGCCAGCTCACCGGCAGGAGGCTCTGAAGCTTTCTTT; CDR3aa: CASSPAGGSEAFF